The 2 T cell receptor beta chains below were found in one sample sequenced in a study of OX40 agonist ivuxolimab in advanced cancers. The protocol was immunoSEQ multiplex PCR, while the TCRdb copy is restricted to in-frame clones and leaves out a portion. The table records about 98,000 clones, about nine tenths of them present only once. The sequences come from CD4+ or CD8+ T cells sorted from blood, collected in a trial of the OX40 agonist ivuxolimab. Source of these receptors: an adult with an advanced solid tumor such as melanoma, head and neck, liver or kidney cancer.

The chain couples TRBV28 to TRBJ2-1; 8 nucleotides match TRBD2. V was clipped by 4 bases and J by 3 bases; unmatched bases: 8. In germline, CDR1 is MDHEN, CDR2 SYDVKM. The CDR3 spans 16 residues. CDR3 DNA: TGTGCCAGCAGTTCCTCAAGCGGGAGCTACTACAATGAGCAGTTCTTC. This translates into CASSSSSGSYYNEQFF.

This chain links TRBV6-6 with TRBJ1-1, with a weak D call TRBD1 (6 bases). The V end was cut by 2 bases, the J end by 5 bases, with 9 bases between. The CDR3 is 13 residues long. Looked up from germline, CDR1 is MNHNY and CDR2 is SVGAGI (reference sequence). CDR3 loop: CASSYGTGTEAFF. The CDR3 region has the DNA TGTGCCAGCAGTTACGGCACAGGGACTGAAGCTTTCTTT.